This T cell receptor (beta chain) was identified in a study of CD4+ T cells in melanoma. Findings and caveats of the study: Reportedly, melanoma neoantigen-specific CD4+ T cells showed varied differentiation states.

Libraries were prepared by immunoSEQ multiplex PCR; TCRdb keeps only in-frame clonotypes and omits some of them. Here the sample spans over 15,000 clones, less than 85% being singletons. Points on this clone: The target antigen is unknown.

The sample taken for sequencing was cells from a culture (not recorded whether cultured in vitro). The sequence was collected from a human donor with melanoma.

CDR3 loop: CASSQGGKSNQPQHF. As DNA, the CDR3 is TGTGCCAGCAGTCAAGGGGGTAAGAGCAATCAGCCCCAGCATTTT. V and J are TRBV6-1 and TRBJ1-5, with D perhaps matching TRBD1 (6 bases). The length of the CDR3 is 15 residues. V shed 5 bases and J shed 1 base, with 12 bases lying between them. The germline gives CDR1 MNHNS, CDR2 SASEGT.